These 5 T cell receptor beta chains originate from one sample sequenced in a study of regulatory T cells in long-lasting Graves disease. Libraries of TCR beta came from iRepertoire HTBI primers plus Arm-PCR of CDR3 regions. TCRdb called the multiplex PCR reads again in MiXCR, with one record for every CDR3 protein. This sample has 420,000 or so distinct CDR3 sequences, with 16% found just once. As for time point: newly diagnosed GD, antithyroid drugs for less than 3 months. Generation of the TCR library employed RNA extracted from PBMCs. This sample also appeared in a second study, on T cells in Graves' hyperthyroidism and ophthalmopathy.

The sample here was peripheral blood mononuclear cells (PBMCs), taken at new diagnosis, from a patient treated with antithyroid drugs. The source is a woman between 18 and 30 years old with Graves disease.

This clonotype was found many times. The chain recombines TRBV2 with TRBJ2-3; 7 nucleotides agree with TRBD2. The DNA end lines up better with TRBJ2-1; the J call may be wrong. CDR1 is SNHLY and CDR2 is FYNNEI in the germline V gene. The CDR3 extends over 13 amino acids. The CDR3 DNA sequence: TGTGCCAGCAGTTCCGGACTAGTAATTGAGCAGTTCTTC. It codes for CASSSGLVIEQFF.

This chain uses TRBV5-4 with TRBJ2-5, with D possibly being TRBD1 (6 bases). Germline loops: CDR1 SGHNT, CDR2 YYREEE (reference sequence). V lost 4 bases and J 1 base, leaving 11 bases between the germline ends. CDR3 size: 14 residues. CDR3 protein: CASSAQDSQETQYF. CDR3 bases: TGTGCCAGCAGCGCCCAGGACAGCCAAGAGACCCAGTACTTC.

The chain is built from TRBV28 and TRBJ2-7; 7 nucleotides line up with TRBD2. Unmatched junction bases numbered 4, after V lost 3 bases and J lost 5 bases. The CDR3 extends over 13 amino acids. CDR1 is MDHEN, CDR2 SYDVKM, per germline. CDR3 coding DNA: TGTGCCAGCAGTTTTTCGACTAGCCACGAGCAGTACTTC. It is translated as CASSFSTSHEQYF.

The chain links TRBV3-1 to TRBJ2-7; perhaps TRBD2 as D (6 bases). This CDR3 spans 16 amino acids. V was shortened by 5 bases and J by 0 bases, with 17 bases between the two germline ends. Germline lookup yields CDR1 LGHDT and CDR2 YNNKEL (reference sequence). In nucleotides, the CDR3 is TGTGCCAGCAGCTCCTCGGGACTCACAGGCTCCTACGAGCAGTACTTC. Translation gives CASSSSGLTGSYEQYF.

This clonotype was observed a handful of times. The rearrangement uses TRBV7-8 and TRBJ2-2, with TRBD2 identical over 13 bases. CDR3 length: 19 amino acids. Unmatched junction bases numbered 6, after V lost 2 bases and J lost 0 bases. CDR1 and CDR2 from the germline V gene are SGHVS and FQNEAQ. This CDR3 is CASSLPGTSGTTNTGELFF. The CDR3, as DNA: TGTGCCAGCAGCTTACCCGGGACTAGCGGGACGACGAACACCGGGGAGCTGTTTTTT.